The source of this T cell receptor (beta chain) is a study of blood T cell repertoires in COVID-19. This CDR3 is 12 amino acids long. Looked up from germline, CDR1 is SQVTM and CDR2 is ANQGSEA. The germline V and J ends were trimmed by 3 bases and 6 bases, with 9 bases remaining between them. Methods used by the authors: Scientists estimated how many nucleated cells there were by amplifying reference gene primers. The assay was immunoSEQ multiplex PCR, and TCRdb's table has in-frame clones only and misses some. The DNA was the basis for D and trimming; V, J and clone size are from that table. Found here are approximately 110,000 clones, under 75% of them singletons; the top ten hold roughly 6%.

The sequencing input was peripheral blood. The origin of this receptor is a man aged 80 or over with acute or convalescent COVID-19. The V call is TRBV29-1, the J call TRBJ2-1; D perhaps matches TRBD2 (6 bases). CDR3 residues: CSVERGVNEQFF. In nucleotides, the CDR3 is TGCAGCGTTGAGCGGGGCGTCAATGAGCAGTTCTTC.